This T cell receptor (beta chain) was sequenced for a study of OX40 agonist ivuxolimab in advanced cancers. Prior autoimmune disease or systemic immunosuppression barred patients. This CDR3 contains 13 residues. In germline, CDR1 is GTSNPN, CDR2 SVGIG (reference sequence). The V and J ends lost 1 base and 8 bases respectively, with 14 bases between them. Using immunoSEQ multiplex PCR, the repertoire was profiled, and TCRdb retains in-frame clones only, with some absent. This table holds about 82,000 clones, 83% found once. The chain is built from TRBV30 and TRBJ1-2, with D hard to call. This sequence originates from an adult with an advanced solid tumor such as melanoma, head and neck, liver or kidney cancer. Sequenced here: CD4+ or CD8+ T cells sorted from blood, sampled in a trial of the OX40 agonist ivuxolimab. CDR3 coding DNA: TGTGCCTGGAGTGCCCAATGGGGATTCGGCTACACCTTC. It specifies CAWSAQWGFGYTF.